The 23 T cell receptor beta chains given below trace back to one sample, sequenced in a study of T cell responses to AZD1222 COVID-19 vaccine. Assay: immunoSEQ multiplex PCR; the TCRdb copy retains only in-frame clones and omits some. The top ten clones hold around a tenth of a sample with 80,000 to 100,000 clones, around 88% of them seen once. Material: peripheral blood, obtained 28 days after the second AZD1222 dose. The receptors originated from an adult who received the AZD1222 COVID-19 vaccine.

V gene TRBV5-4 combines with J gene TRBJ2-1, with 8 bases that match TRBD2. V shed 0 bases and J 3 bases; nucleotides not matched to a gene: 8. The CDR3 runs 17 residues. Germline V gene lookup returns CDR1 SGHNT and CDR2 YYREEE (reference sequence). The CDR3 loop is CASSLDPGRGVYNEQFF. In DNA, the CDR3 is TGTGCCAGCAGCTTGGATCCGGGGCGGGGGGTCTACAATGAGCAGTTCTTC.

By proportion, this clone is medium-sized. The J gene is TRBJ2-3, the V gene TRBV27; 11 bases match TRBD1. V trimming: 3 bases; J trimming: 7 bases; junction bases outside the gene matches: 9. The CDR3 covers 16 residues. Germline-derived CDR1 and CDR2 are MNHEY and SMNVEV (reference sequence). CDR3 amino acids: CASSLDRGHIGNTQYF. The CDR3 DNA reads TGTGCCAGCAGTTTGGACAGGGGGCATATAGGAAATACGCAGTATTTT.

The chain has TRBV7-6 and TRBJ1-1, with D perhaps TRBD1 (5 bases). Trimming cost V 5 bases and J 5 bases, with 12 bases left between them. The CDR3 is made up of 13 amino acids. CDR1 is SGHVS, CDR2 FNYEAQ, per germline. The CDR3 sequence is CASSENWGTEAFF. DNA of the CDR3: TGTGCCAGCAGCGAAAACTGGGGGACTGAAGCTTTCTTT. Complete variable domain (other parts from reference TRBV7-6 and TRBJ1-1): GAGVSQSPRYKVTKRGQDVALRCDPISGHVSLYWYRQALGQGPEFLTYFNYEAQQDKSGLPNDRFSAERPEGSISTLTIQRTEQRDSAMYRCASSENWGTEAFFGQGTRLTVV.

The chain combines TRBV6-6 with TRBJ1-2; perhaps TRBD1 as D (5 bases). The CDR3 covers 14 residues. Trimming stripped 6 bases from V and 2 bases from J, with 13 bases between. Per germline, CDR1 MNHNY and CDR2 SVGAGI (reference sequence). CDR3 in DNA: TGTGCCAGCAGCGAGACAGTTACCAACTATGGCTACACCTTC. Translation: CASSETVTNYGYTF.

V and J are TRBV27 and TRBJ1-2; TRBD1 might be the D (6 bases). V shed 3 bases and J shed 8 bases, with 13 bases lying between them. This CDR3 region has 13 residues. CDR1 is MNHEY, CDR2 SMNVEV, per germline (reference sequence). DNA of the CDR3: TGTGCCAGCAGTTTCTTCGGGGGCAACGGCTACACCTTC. Its translation is CASSFFGGNGYTF.

This chain joins TRBV9 and TRBJ2-3, with D maybe TRBD1 (5 bases). CDR3 size: 14 residues. V was trimmed by 3 bases and J by 2 bases, leaving 10 bases between them. Looked up from germline, CDR1 is SGDLS and CDR2 is YYNGEE. The CDR3 DNA sequence: TGTGCCAGCAGCGCGGACATCCACACAGATACGCAGTATTTT. Translation gives CASSADIHTDTQYF.

This chain links TRBV6-5 with TRBJ1-6, with TRBD1 matching 7 bases. Germline CDR1 is MNHEY and CDR2 is SVGAGI. The CDR3 has 16 residues. V trimming: 0 bases; J trimming: 7 bases; junction bases outside the gene matches: 6. The CDR3 spells CASSYSTGSGNSPLHF. The CDR3 DNA reads as TGTGCCAGCAGTTACTCGACAGGGAGCGGGAATTCACCCCTCCACTTT.

The genes are TRBV10-3 and TRBJ1-3, with D hard to call. CDR1 and CDR2 (germline): ENHRY, SYGVKD. Trimming took 10 bases from V and 1 from J, leaving 17 bases between them. This CDR3 is 15 amino acids long. CDR3 DNA sequence: TGTGCCACCCAGGCTTCTGGGCGATCTGGAAACACCATATATTTT. Its translation: CATQASGRSGNTIYF.

This chain joins TRBV12-3 or TRBV12-4 and TRBJ1-1, with 7 nucleotides matching TRBD1. After removal of 6 bases from V and 5 bases from J, the junction contained 3 bases not matched to a gene. This CDR3 has 12 amino acids. The CDR3 loop is CASSAGGTEAFF. The CDR3 nucleotides read TGTGCCAGCAGCGCAGGGGGGACTGAAGCTTTCTTT.

The chain couples TRBV24-1 to TRBJ2-5; 15 nucleotides align to TRBD2. V lost 4 bases and J lost 2; bases outside the gene matches: 4. This CDR3 region has 17 residues. CDR1 and CDR2 (germline): KGHDR, SFDVKD. CDR3: CATSEGTSGGSQETQYF. In DNA form, the CDR3 reads TGTGCCACCAGTGAGGGGACTAGCGGGGGGTCACAAGAGACCCAGTACTTC.

This clone is a singleton in its sample. The chain couples TRBV7-2 to TRBJ2-3; 8 bases fit TRBD2. Trimming took 5 bases from V and 4 from J; bases not matched to a gene: 5. The V gene's germline CDR1 is SGHTA and CDR2 FQGNSA. CDR3 length: 14 residues. The CDR3 spells CASSHGLAPDTQYF. The CDR3 coding sequence is TGTGCCAGCAGCCACGGACTAGCCCCAGATACGCAGTATTTT.

The gene calls are TRBV11-1 and TRBJ1-3; 8 bases align to TRBD1. Losses at the gene ends were 5 bases for V and 2 bases for J; bases not matched to a gene: 2. There are 14 residues in the CDR3. Germline CDR1 reads SGHAT; CDR2 reads FQDESV (reference sequence). CDR3 protein: CASSQDRAGNTIYF. As DNA, the CDR3 is TGTGCCAGCAGCCAGGACAGGGCTGGAAACACCATATATTTT.

V usage is TRBV4-1 and J usage is TRBJ1-1; 7 bases fit TRBD1. Germline CDR1 reads MGHRA; CDR2 reads YSYEKL. V was pared by 3 bases and J by 4 bases, with 14 bases of the junction left unmatched. The CDR3 is made up of 17 amino acids. Here the CDR3 DNA reads TGCGCCAGCAGCCAGGCCGGGACAGCTCCGGATATCACTGAAGCTTTCTTT. It yields the protein CASSQAGTAPDITEAFF.

The CDR3 loop reads CASSLSEDNEQFF. CDR3 nucleotides: TGTGCCAGCAGTTTATCTGAGGACAATGAGCAGTTCTTC. This sequence joins TRBV12-3 or TRBV12-4 and TRBJ2-1; D is uncertain. The V and J ends lost 2 bases and 5 bases respectively, with 7 bases between them. The length of the CDR3 is 13 residues.

This chain uses TRBV11-3 with TRBJ2-2; perhaps TRBD2 as D (5 bases). Trimming left V 5 bases short and J 8 bases short, with 18 bases between. This CDR3 comprises 15 residues. CDR1 and CDR2 from the germline V gene are SGHNT and YENEEA. This chain's CDR3 is CASSAGAPRGGELFF. In nucleotides, the CDR3 is TGTGCCAGCAGCGCCGGAGCACCTCGGGGAGGGGAGCTGTTTTTT.

This clone is labeled medium-sized. CDR3 residues: CASSPVKNTGELFF. DNA for the CDR3: TGTGCCAGCAGTCCAGTTAAAAACACCGGGGAGCTGTTTTTT. The V call is TRBV25-1, the J call TRBJ2-2, with unresolved D. CDR1 is MGHDK, CDR2 SYGVNS, per germline. The CDR3 is 14 amino acids. V dropped 5 bases and J dropped 2 bases, with 9 bases sitting between them.

The gene calls are TRBV15 and TRBJ2-4; 7 bases line up with TRBD2. Germline V gene lookup returns CDR1 LNHNV and CDR2 YYDKDF (reference sequence). CDR3 size: 15 residues. With 0 bases clipped from V and 4 bases from J, the junction kept 3 bases outside the gene matches. CDR3 protein: CATSREGGRKNIQYF. The CDR3 region has the DNA TGTGCCACCAGCAGAGAGGGGGGGAGGAAAAACATTCAGTACTTC.

The V gene is TRBV9, the J gene TRBJ1-1, with 7 bases matching TRBD1. CDR1 SGDLS and CDR2 YYNGEE come from the germline V gene. V was pared by 2 bases and J by 5 bases, with 3 bases of the junction left unmatched. The CDR3 totals 13 residues. The CDR3 protein is CASSVQGGTEAFF. CDR3 nucleotide sequence: TGTGCCAGCAGCGTCCAGGGGGGGACTGAAGCTTTCTTT.

The rearrangement joins TRBV7-2 to TRBJ2-2; a weak D match, TRBD2 (5 bases). The V end was cut by 6 bases, the J end by 0 bases, with 11 bases between. Germline V CDR1 and CDR2: SGHTA, FQGNSA. The CDR3 covers 15 residues. CDR3 sequence reads: CASSRTYANTGELFF. For the CDR3, the DNA is TGTGCCAGCAGTAGGACTTACGCGAACACCGGGGAGCTGTTTTTT.

This rearrangement joins TRBV6-1 to TRBJ1-2, with 10 bases that match TRBD1. The CDR3 length is 15 residues. Trimming cost V 0 bases and J 7 bases; bases outside gene matches: 5. Germline V CDR1 and CDR2: MNHNS, SASEGT. The CDR3, as DNA: TGTGCCAGCAGTGAAGCGGGACAGGGGCTGGTTGGCTACACCTTC. This sequence encodes CASSEAGQGLVGYTF.

The chain links TRBV7-2 to TRBJ1-1; no firm D call. V was trimmed by 4 bases and J by 5 bases, leaving 11 bases between them. This CDR3 spans 13 amino acids. Germline assignment: CDR1 SGHTA and CDR2 FQGNSA. CDR3 nucleotides: TGTGCCAGCAGCTCCTCGGGGTGGACTGAAGCTTTCTTT. This sequence encodes CASSSSGWTEAFF.

The rearrangement uses TRBV18 and TRBJ2-1; TRBD1 aligns across 10 bases. J lost 7 bases, V lost 6 bases, and 12 bases had no gene match. There are 16 residues in the CDR3. CDR1 and CDR2 from the germline V gene are KGHSH and LQKENI. CDR3 bases: TGTGCCAGCTCTTTCTTTACCGGGACAGGGGAGAATGAGCAGTTCTTC. Encoded protein: CASSFFTGTGENEQFF.

As to this clone: This may arise from a read error, as a much more abundant clone is one base away. Other nucleotide sequences in the sample specify the same CDR3. The rearrangement uses TRBV7-3 and TRBJ1-6; no clear D gene. This CDR3 has 13 amino acids. Germline V gives CDR1 SGHTA, CDR2 FQGTGA. The DNA of the CDR3 is TGCGCCAGCAGCTTATACGGAGGGTCACCCCTCCACTTT. Its protein product is CASSLYGGSPLHF.